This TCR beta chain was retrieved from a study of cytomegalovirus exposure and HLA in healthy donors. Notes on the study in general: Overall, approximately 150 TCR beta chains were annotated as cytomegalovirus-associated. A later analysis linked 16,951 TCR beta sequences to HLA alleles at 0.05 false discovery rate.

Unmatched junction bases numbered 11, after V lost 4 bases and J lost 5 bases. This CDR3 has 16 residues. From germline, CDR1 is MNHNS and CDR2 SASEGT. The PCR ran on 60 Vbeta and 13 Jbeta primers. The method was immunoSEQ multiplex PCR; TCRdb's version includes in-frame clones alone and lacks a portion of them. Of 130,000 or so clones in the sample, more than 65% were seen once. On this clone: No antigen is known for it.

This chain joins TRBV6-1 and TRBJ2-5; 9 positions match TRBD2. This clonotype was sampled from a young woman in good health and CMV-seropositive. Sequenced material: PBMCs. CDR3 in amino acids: CASSGDLAGGPETQYF. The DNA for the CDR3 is TGTGCCAGCAGTGGTGACCTCGCGGGGGGGCCGGAGACCCAGTACTTC.